This TCR beta chain was identified during a study of T cells in Graves' hyperthyroidism and ophthalmopathy. Overall study context: Initial diagnosis, before any treatment, was when peripheral blood was collected.

Amplification yielded TCR beta CDR3 regions, with RNA transcripts as the source. RT-PCR in the first round (using the HTBI primer set) targeted the TCR CDR3. One entry per CDR3 protein results from TCRdb running MiXCR on the multiplex PCR reads. The table shows approximately 610,000 distinct CDR3 sequences, with roughly 14% occurring only once. Study-level points and caveats: Blood also held most thyroid clonotypes expanded beyond 0.001.

Exclusion of a patient resulted from uncontrolled infection, other autoimmune disease, pregnancy or lactation. V was pared by 2 bases and J by 6 bases, with 4 bases of the junction left unmatched. Germline CDR1 and CDR2: SGHRS and YFSETQ. The CDR3 extends over 13 amino acids. Concerning this clonotype itself: As yet, its antigen is unknown.

The chain recombines TRBV5-1 with TRBJ1-2; TRBD1 agrees at 7 bases. Sequencing used blood. The sequence was obtained from a woman between 40 and 50 years old with Graves' ophthalmopathy. Written as DNA, the CDR3 is TGCGCCAGCAGCTTCGAGGGGGCGGATGGCTACACCTTC. Amino acids: CASSFEGADGYTF.